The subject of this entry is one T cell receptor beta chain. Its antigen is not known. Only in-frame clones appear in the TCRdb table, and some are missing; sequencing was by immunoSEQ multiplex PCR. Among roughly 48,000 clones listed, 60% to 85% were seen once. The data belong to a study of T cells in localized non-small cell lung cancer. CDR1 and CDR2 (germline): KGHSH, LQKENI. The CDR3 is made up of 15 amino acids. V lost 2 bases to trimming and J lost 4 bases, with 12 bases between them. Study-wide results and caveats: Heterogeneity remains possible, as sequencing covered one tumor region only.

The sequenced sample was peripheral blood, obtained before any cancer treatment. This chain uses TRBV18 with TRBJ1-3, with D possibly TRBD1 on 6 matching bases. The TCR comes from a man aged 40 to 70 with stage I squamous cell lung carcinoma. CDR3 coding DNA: TGTGCCAGCTCACCAGAGCAGGGGCGAGGAAACACCATATATTTT. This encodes CASSPEQGRGNTIYF.